These T cell receptor beta chains were read from a single sample in a study of T cell repertoires in cytomegalovirus infection. Using its own MiXCR run on the reads, TCRdb lists one record per CDR3 protein. The table records 900,000 to 950,000 distinct CDR3 sequences, about 33% of them present only once. These receptors have no known antigen. The sample was cultured CD8+ T cells from PBMCs, taken from culture after CMV antigen stimulation. The receptor source for this set is a human donor in good health (CMV status not recorded). Some clones in this sample may be carry-over from other donors' samples. The CDR3 runs from the conserved cysteine through the conserved F or W. D genes are given only for firm matches. The size entry is marked missing in some rows and otherwise reads once, few, many or a size class.

j_gene: TRBJ2-2; v_gene: TRBV6-2/TRBV6-3; abundance: -; len: 14; d_gene: TRBD1; CDR3aa: CASAGTGYPGELFF; CDR3nt: TGTGCCAGCGCCGGGACAGGGTATCCCGGGGAGCTGTTTTTT
j_gene: TRBJ2-3; v_gene: TRBV27; abundance: -; len: 14; d_gene: -; CDR3aa: CASSLTAGADTQYF; CDR3nt: TGTGCCAGCAGTTTAACCGCAGGTGCAGATACGCAGTATTTT
j_gene: TRBJ1-2; v_gene: TRBV24-1; abundance: -; len: 14; d_gene: -; CDR3aa: CATSARVGREGYTF; CDR3nt: TGTGCCACCAGTGCCAGGGTTGGACGTGAGGGCTACACCTTC
j_gene: TRBJ2-3; v_gene: TRBV3-1; abundance: -; len: 18; d_gene: TRBD1; CDR3aa: CASSQGDRGKGETDTQYF; CDR3nt: TGTGCCAGCAGCCAAGGGGACAGGGGGAAAGGTGAAACAGATACGCAGTATTTT
j_gene: TRBJ2-6; v_gene: TRBV14; abundance: -; len: 18; d_gene: TRBD1; CDR3aa: CASSHPGTGVSGANVLTF; CDR3nt: TGTGCCAGCAGCCATCCCGGGACAGGAGTCTCTGGGGCCAACGTCCTGACTTTC
j_gene: TRBJ1-1; v_gene: TRBV7-9; abundance: -; len: 13; d_gene: -; CDR3aa: CVSKDSPNTEAFF; CDR3nt: TGTGTCAGCAAAGACAGTCCGAACACTGAAGCTTTCTTT
j_gene: TRBJ1-2; v_gene: TRBV19; abundance: few; len: 13; d_gene: -; CDR3aa: CASSISRRGGYTF; CDR3nt: TGTGCCAGTAGTATCTCCAGGAGGGGTGGCTACACCTTC
j_gene: TRBJ2-5; v_gene: TRBV7-9; abundance: -; len: 14; d_gene: -; CDR3aa: CASSFRVIQETQYF; CDR3nt: TGTGCCAGCAGCTTCCGGGTGATTCAAGAGACCCAGTACTTC
j_gene: TRBJ2-2; v_gene: TRBV7-9; abundance: many; len: 16; d_gene: -; CDR3aa: CASSLGQGSDTGELFF; CDR3nt: TGTGCCAGCAGCTTAGGGCAGGGAAGTGACACCGGGGAGCTGTTTTTT
j_gene: TRBJ2-7; v_gene: TRBV12-3/TRBV12-4; abundance: few; len: 15; d_gene: TRBD1; CDR3aa: CASSPEQGIFYEQYF; CDR3nt: TGTGCCAGCAGTCCGGAACAGGGGATTTTCTACGAGCAGTACTTC
j_gene: TRBJ2-5; v_gene: TRBV7-2; abundance: many; len: 13; d_gene: -; CDR3aa: CASTPNAQETQYF; CDR3nt: TGTGCCAGCACCCCTAATGCCCAGGAGACCCAGTACTTC
j_gene: TRBJ1-6; v_gene: TRBV11-1; abundance: -; len: 14; d_gene: -; CDR3aa: CASSLPRYNSPLHF; CDR3nt: TGTGCCAGCAGCTTACCCAGATATAATTCACCCCTCCACTTT
j_gene: TRBJ2-7; v_gene: TRBV6-1; abundance: few; len: 14; d_gene: -; CDR3aa: CASSEFSIAYEQYF; CDR3nt: TGTGCCAGCAGTGAATTCTCTATCGCCTACGAGCAGTACTTC
j_gene: TRBJ1-1; v_gene: TRBV7-2; abundance: many; len: 13; d_gene: -; CDR3aa: CASTPPGQPEAFF; CDR3nt: TGTGCCAGCACCCCCCCGGGACAACCTGAAGCTTTCTTT
j_gene: TRBJ2-5; v_gene: TRBV7-2; abundance: many; len: 15; d_gene: -; CDR3aa: CASSLKGGVQETQYF; CDR3nt: TGTGCCAGCAGCCTTAAGGGGGGGGTTCAAGAGACCCAGTACTTC
j_gene: TRBJ1-2; v_gene: TRBV20-1; abundance: -; len: 15; d_gene: -; CDR3aa: CSARVETRTNYGYTF; CDR3nt: TGCAGTGCTAGAGTGGAGACCCGAACTAACTATGGCTACACCTTC
j_gene: TRBJ1-2; v_gene: TRBV12-3/TRBV12-4; abundance: few; len: 18; d_gene: TRBD1; CDR3aa: CASSGFGTGVYDGYGYTF; CDR3nt: TGTGCCAGCAGTGGGTTTGGGACAGGGGTATATGACGGCTATGGCTATACCTTC
j_gene: TRBJ1-6; v_gene: TRBV10-3; abundance: -; len: 14; d_gene: TRBD1; CDR3aa: CASGYDREDSPLHF; CDR3nt: TGTGCCTCGGGGTACGACAGGGAAGATTCACCCCTCCACTTT
j_gene: TRBJ2-1; v_gene: TRBV7-6; abundance: many; len: 17; d_gene: -; CDR3aa: CASSLLVSGGKLNEQFF; CDR3nt: TGTGCCAGCAGCTTATTAGTATCGGGGGGCAAGCTGAATGAGCAGTTCTTC
j_gene: TRBJ1-1; v_gene: TRBV11-1; abundance: many; len: 17; d_gene: TRBD1; CDR3aa: CASSLRRGRGWNTEAFF; CDR3nt: TGTGCCAGCAGCTTACGGAGGGGGCGAGGATGGAACACTGAAGCTTTCTTT
j_gene: TRBJ1-1; v_gene: TRBV10-2; abundance: -; len: 13; d_gene: -; CDR3aa: CASHWEVNTEAFF; CDR3nt: TGCGCCAGCCATTGGGAGGTAAACACTGAAGCTTTCTTT
j_gene: TRBJ1-5; v_gene: TRBV7-8; abundance: many; len: 18; d_gene: -; CDR3aa: CASSLRQVGMGSNQPQHF; CDR3nt: TGTGCCAGCAGCTTGAGACAGGTCGGAATGGGAAGCAATCAGCCCCAGCATTTT
j_gene: TRBJ2-7; v_gene: TRBV14; abundance: -; len: 13; d_gene: -; CDR3aa: CANSQDLRLEQYF; CDR3nt: TGTGCCAACAGCCAAGATCTGAGACTTGAGCAGTACTTC
j_gene: TRBJ2-1; v_gene: TRBV9; abundance: -; len: 16; d_gene: -; CDR3aa: CASSGLTVSIYNEQFF; CDR3nt: TGTGCCAGCAGCGGGCTCACCGTTAGTATCTACAATGAGCAGTTCTTC
j_gene: TRBJ1-1; v_gene: TRBV12-5; abundance: few; len: 13; d_gene: -; CDR3aa: CASGLFPSTEAFF; CDR3nt: TGTGCTAGTGGTTTGTTCCCGAGCACTGAAGCTTTCTTT